The present T cell receptor (beta chain) was sequenced within a study of tumor-infiltrating lymphocytes in primary liver carcinoma. Study-level background: Men and women, 30 to 69 years of age, made up the patients. Samples had roughly 3.65 to 7.5 million productive TCRbeta reads, comparable between tissue types. Study-wide findings and caveats: Without sorting, CD4+ versus CD8+ T cell repertoires were not compared.

Total RNA amounting to roughly 480 ng was the source from which TCR beta cDNA was made with a constant-region primer. Generation of the TCR beta libraries relied on three nested multiplex PCR rounds using slightly modified ARM-PCR. One entry per CDR3 protein, called by TCRdb with MiXCR from the multiplex PCR reads. The sample carries some 180,000 distinct CDR3 sequences, over 45% recorded once. Regarding this clonotype: Its antigen remains unidentified.

Out of unsorted whole blood came the blood RNA, and germline DNA was extracted as well. Presurgery, 4 to 5 milliliters of peripheral blood were collected. Sequencing was done on a sample of peripheral blood. The source is a man aged 40-55 years with primary liver carcinoma and hepatitis B virus infection.

The CDR3 coding sequence is TGTGCCAGCAGCCGAAGGACAGGGGACTACTACAATGAGCAGTTCTTC. Its translation: CASSRRTGDYYNEQFF. The rearrangement joins TRBV14 to TRBJ2-1; 9 nucleotides line up with TRBD1. Per the germline V gene, CDR1 is SGHDN and CDR2 is FVKESK. V shed 4 bases, J shed 3 bases, and the junction held 7 bases outside the gene matches. There are 16 residues in the CDR3.